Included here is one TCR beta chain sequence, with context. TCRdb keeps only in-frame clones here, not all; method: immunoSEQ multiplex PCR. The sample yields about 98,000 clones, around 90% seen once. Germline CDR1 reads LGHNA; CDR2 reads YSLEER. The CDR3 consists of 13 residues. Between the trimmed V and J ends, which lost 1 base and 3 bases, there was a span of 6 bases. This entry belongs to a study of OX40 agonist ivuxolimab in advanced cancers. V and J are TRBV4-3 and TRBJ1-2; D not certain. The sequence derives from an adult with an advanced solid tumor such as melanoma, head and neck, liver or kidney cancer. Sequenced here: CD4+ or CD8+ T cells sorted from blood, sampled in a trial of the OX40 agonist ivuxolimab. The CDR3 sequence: CASSQGQDYGYTF. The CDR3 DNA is TGCGCCAGCAGCCAAGGTCAGGACTATGGCTACACCTTC.